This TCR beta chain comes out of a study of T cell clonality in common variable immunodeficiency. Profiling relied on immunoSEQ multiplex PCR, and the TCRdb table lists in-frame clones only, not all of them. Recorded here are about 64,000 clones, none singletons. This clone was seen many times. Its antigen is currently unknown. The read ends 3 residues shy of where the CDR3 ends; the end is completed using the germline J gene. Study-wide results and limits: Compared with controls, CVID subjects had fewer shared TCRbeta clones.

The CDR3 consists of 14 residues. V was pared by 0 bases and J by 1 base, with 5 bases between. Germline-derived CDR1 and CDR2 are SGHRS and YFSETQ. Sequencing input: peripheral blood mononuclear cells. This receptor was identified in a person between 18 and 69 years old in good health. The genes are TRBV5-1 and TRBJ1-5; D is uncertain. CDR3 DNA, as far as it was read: TGCGCCAGCAGCTTGGGAGGGAGCAATCAGCCC. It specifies CASSLGGSNQP. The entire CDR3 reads CASSLGGSNQPQHF.